The 23 T cell receptor beta chains below were found in one sample sequenced in a study of T cell changes during pregnancy in multiple sclerosis. TCRdb's copy holds only in-frame clones and misses some; the assay was immunoSEQ multiplex PCR. The sample has about 15,000 clones, around 83% seen once; the top ten hold 17%. The source material was CD8+ T cells from peripheral blood mononuclear cells, sampled after pregnancy. Receptors originate from a female donor in good health, enrolled as a control in a pregnancy study.

This chain joins TRBV7-9 and TRBJ2-7; possibly TRBD2 for D (6 bases). CDR3 size: 15 residues. Per germline, CDR1 SEHNR and CDR2 FQNEAQ (reference sequence). Trimming removed 0 bases from V and 4 bases from J, with 13 bases in between. The CDR3 reads CASSLAQGGTYEQYF. The CDR3 nucleotides read TGTGCCAGCAGCTTAGCGCAGGGAGGAACTTACGAGCAGTACTTC.

The chain joins TRBV27 to TRBJ2-7, with a possible D match to TRBD2 (5 bases). V was cut by 2 bases and J by 6 bases, with 11 bases left in between. Germline V gene sequence: CDR1 MNHEY, CDR2 SMNVEV (reference sequence). The CDR3 is 13 amino acids. DNA of the CDR3: TGTGCCAGCAGTTTACGGCTAGCCGGCGAGCAGTACTTC. It yields the protein CASSLRLAGEQYF.

This chain links TRBV5-1 with TRBJ2-7, with TRBD1 matching 10 bases. CDR1 is SGHRS and CDR2 is YFSETQ in the germline V gene. The V and J ends lost 3 bases and 4 bases, in that order; junction bases with no gene match: 4. The CDR3 runs 14 residues. CDR3 DNA sequence: TGCGCCAGCAGCTACGGGACAGGGGTTTACGAGCAGTACTTC. This translates into CASSYGTGVYEQYF.

The V gene is TRBV19, the J gene TRBJ1-2, with a possible D match to TRBD1 (6 bases). Germline V gives CDR1 LNHDA, CDR2 SQIVND (reference sequence). Between the trimmed V and J ends, which lost 5 bases and 1 base, there was a span of 14 bases. The CDR3 extends over 15 amino acids. The CDR3 coding sequence is TGTGCCAGTAGTTTCCGACAGGAGCGTAACTATGGCTACACCTTC. Protein: CASSFRQERNYGYTF.

This chain joins TRBV10-3 and TRBJ2-7, with TRBD2 identical over 11 bases. Germline CDR1 is ENHRY and CDR2 is SYGVKD. Trimming took 8 bases from V and 5 from J; bases not matched to a gene: 8. This CDR3 contains 14 residues. The CDR3 region has the DNA TGTGCCATCTCGAGTAGCGGGAGGGAGGACGAGCAGTACTTC. Translation gives CAISSSGREDEQYF.

The chain employs TRBV2 and TRBJ2-7; 10 bases are a match to TRBD1. The CDR3 runs to 13 residues. J gave up 6 bases and V 11 bases, and 10 bases lay outside the gene matches. The V gene's germline CDR1 is SNHLY and CDR2 FYNNEI. CDR3 amino acids: CAGAGGQGTEQYF. The CDR3 nucleotides read TGTGCCGGAGCCGGGGGACAGGGGACCGAGCAGTACTTC.

This clone appeared a few times. The rearrangement links TRBV4-2 to TRBJ2-3, with D perhaps matching TRBD1 (5 bases). The V gene lost 0 bases and the J gene lost 2 bases, with 12 bases spanning the gap. In germline, CDR1 is LGHNA, CDR2 YNFKEQ. The CDR3 contains 16 residues. The CDR3 bases are TGTGCCAGCAGCCAAGAGAGACAGTCCCTCACAGATACGCAGTATTTT. This encodes CASSQERQSLTDTQYF.

In this sample, this clone turned up a few times. The chain uses TRBV6-1 and TRBJ2-2, with TRBD2 matching 11 bases. Germline loops: CDR1 MNHNS, CDR2 SASEGT. CDR3 length: 15 amino acids. Trimming took 6 bases from V and 3 from J; bases not matched to a gene: 3. CDR3 coding DNA: TGTGCCAGCAGAATAGCGGGAGGGGACACCGGGGAGCTGTTTTTT. Translated, it gives CASRIAGGDTGELFF.

The V call is TRBV5-1, the J call TRBJ2-1; TRBD1 matches at 7 bases. The CDR3 runs to 12 residues. Germline V gives CDR1 SGHRS, CDR2 YFSETQ. V lost 7 bases to trimming and J lost 5 bases; unmatched junction nucleotides: 3. CDR3 region: CASGTENNEQFF. The CDR3, as DNA: TGCGCCAGCGGGACAGAGAACAATGAGCAGTTCTTC.

The chain employs TRBV29-1 and TRBJ1-4; no definite D call. Germline CDR1 and CDR2: SQVTM and ANQGSEA. The length of the CDR3 is 15 residues. Trimming left V 1 base short and J 0 bases short, with 9 bases between. In DNA form, the CDR3 reads TGCAGCGTTGAAGCCAGGACTTCAACTAATGAAAAACTGTTTTTT. It encodes CSVEARTSTNEKLFF.

This rearrangement joins TRBV4-2 to TRBJ2-1; tentatively, D is TRBD2 (6 bases). The CDR3 is 14 residues long. The germline V gene has CDR1 LGHNA and CDR2 YNFKEQ. With 6 bases removed from V and 6 bases from J, the gap between germline ends came to 15 bases. The DNA for the CDR3 is TGTGCCAGCAGGGGGACCTGGGACTCCAATGAGCAGTTCTTC. Translated: CASRGTWDSNEQFF.

The genes are TRBV28 and TRBJ1-2, with a weak D call TRBD1 (5 bases). Germline V gives CDR1 MDHEN, CDR2 SYDVKM. There are 18 residues in the CDR3. Trimming took 5 bases from V and 2 from J, leaving 24 bases between them. For the CDR3, the DNA is TGTGCCAGCAGTGGGGTGACAAGGAGGGGTAGTAACAACTATGGCTACACCTTC. As protein: CASSGVTRRGSNNYGYTF.

The CDR3 loop is CASRTGLAGGSPGDTQYF. The CDR3 nucleotides read TGTGCCAGCAGGACGGGACTAGCGGGGGGATCCCCTGGAGATACGCAGTATTTT. J is TRBJ2-3 and V is TRBV5-8, with 15 bases fitting TRBD2. V shed 5 bases and J 5 bases; nucleotides not matched to a gene: 12. This CDR3 has 18 residues. The germline V gene encodes CDR1 SGHTS and CDR2 YDEGEE.

The chain is built from TRBV6-5 and TRBJ2-5; TRBD1 matches at 12 bases. CDR3 length equals 13 residues. V dropped 10 bases and J dropped 5; count of bases not matched to a gene: 5. The germline gives CDR1 MNHEY, CDR2 SVGAGI. The CDR3 protein is CATWDRGLETQYF. In DNA, the CDR3 is TGTGCCACCTGGGACAGGGGGCTGGAGACCCAGTACTTC.

This chain uses TRBV10-2 with TRBJ2-2, with TRBD1 identical over 7 bases. The CDR3 length is 18 residues. Germline V gene lookup returns CDR1 WSHSY and CDR2 SAAADI. With 2 bases clipped from V and 2 bases from J, the junction kept 11 bases outside the gene matches. The CDR3 nucleotides read TGCGCCAGCAGTGAGGGGACAGTCTTTCTAGAAAACACCGGGGAGCTGTTTTTT. It specifies CASSEGTVFLENTGELFF.

The chain is built from TRBV27 and TRBJ2-1; TRBD2 aligns across 10 bases. Looked up from germline, CDR1 is MNHEY and CDR2 is SMNVEV (reference sequence). Trimming took 3 bases from V and 4 from J; bases not matched to a gene: 3. The CDR3 runs to 15 residues. The CDR3 protein is CASSLGLAPYNEQFF. CDR3 in DNA: TGTGCCAGCAGTTTGGGACTAGCGCCGTACAATGAGCAGTTCTTC.

This chain connects TRBV6-4 to TRBJ2-6; 7 nucleotides line up with TRBD1. Germline V CDR1 and CDR2: MRHNA, SNTAGT. CDR3 length equals 17 residues. V lost 0 bases, J lost 0 bases, and 2 bases stayed unmatched. Here the CDR3 reads CASSDSPGGSGANVLTF. The CDR3 DNA is TGTGCCAGCAGTGACTCTCCAGGGGGCTCTGGGGCCAACGTCCTGACTTTC.

The rearrangement uses TRBV4-3 and TRBJ1-6; D is ambiguous. CDR1 LGHNA and CDR2 YSLEER come from the germline V gene. CDR3 length: 16 amino acids. Trimming took 0 bases from V and 2 from J, leaving 8 bases between them. CDR3 coding DNA: TGCGCCAGCAGCCAAGATCAGGCAACCTATAATTCACCCCTCCACTTT. Residues: CASSQDQATYNSPLHF.

This clone was seen only once. The J gene is TRBJ2-1, the V gene TRBV27; D remains ambiguous. Deletions cut 5 bases from V and 0 bases from J, with 8 bases between. CDR3 length: 14 residues. The germline V gene has CDR1 MNHEY and CDR2 SMNVEV (reference sequence). This chain's CDR3 is CASSLLSSYNEQFF. As DNA, the CDR3 is TGTGCCAGCAGTCTCCTTAGCTCCTACAATGAGCAGTTCTTC.

This chain connects TRBV2 to TRBJ2-7; TRBD2 matches at 11 bases. Losses at the gene ends were 1 base for V and 4 bases for J; bases not matched to a gene: 12. The CDR3 is made up of 18 amino acids. Germline-derived CDR1 and CDR2 are SNHLY and FYNNEI. CDR3 amino acids: CASSEEVGVSGGAYEQYF. Written as DNA, the CDR3 is TGTGCCAGCAGTGAAGAGGTAGGAGTTAGCGGGGGGGCTTACGAGCAGTACTTC. The variable domain in full, with the rest retrieved from reference TRBV2 and TRBJ2-7, is EPEVTQTPSHQVTQMGQEVILRCVPISNHLYFYWYRQILGQKVEFLVSFYNNEISEKSEIFDDQFSVERPDGSNFTLKIRSTKLEDSAMYFCASSEEVGVSGGAYEQYFGPGTRLTVT.

This chain joins TRBV9 and TRBJ1-1; possibly TRBD1 for D (5 bases). With 3 bases removed from V and 4 bases from J, the gap between germline ends came to 13 bases. From germline, CDR1 is SGDLS and CDR2 YYNGEE. This CDR3 spans 14 amino acids. The CDR3 spells CASSAGQMGTEAFF. The DNA for the CDR3 is TGTGCCAGCAGCGCAGGGCAGATGGGCACTGAAGCTTTCTTT.

V and J are TRBV6-5 and TRBJ2-7, with D perhaps matching TRBD1 (6 bases). The CDR3 contains 15 residues. Germline lookup yields CDR1 MNHEY and CDR2 SVGAGI. Trimming left V 2 bases short and J 7 bases short, with 18 bases between. The CDR3 loop reads CASSYNGRTDKEQYF. The CDR3 DNA follows: TGTGCCAGCAGTTACAATGGAAGGACAGACAAAGAGCAGTACTTC.

V is TRBV30 and J is TRBJ1-1; D not certain. The ends were cut back, 8 bases at V and 1 base at J, with 17 bases in the middle. The CDR3 has 14 residues. In germline, CDR1 is GTSNPN, CDR2 SVGIG (reference sequence). CDR3 in DNA: TGTGCCCGGTCGCGAGGGCGTAGGAACACTGAAGCTTTCTTT. Residues: CARSRGRRNTEAFF.